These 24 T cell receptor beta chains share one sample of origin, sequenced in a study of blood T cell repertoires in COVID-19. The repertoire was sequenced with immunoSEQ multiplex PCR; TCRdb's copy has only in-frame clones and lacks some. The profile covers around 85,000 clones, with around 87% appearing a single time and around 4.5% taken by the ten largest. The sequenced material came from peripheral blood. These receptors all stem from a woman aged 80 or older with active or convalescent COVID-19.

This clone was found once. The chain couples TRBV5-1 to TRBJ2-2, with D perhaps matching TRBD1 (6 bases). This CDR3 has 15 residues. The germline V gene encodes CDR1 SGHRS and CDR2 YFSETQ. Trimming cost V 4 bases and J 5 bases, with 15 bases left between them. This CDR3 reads CASSPYRAGTGELFF. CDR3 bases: TGCGCCAGCAGCCCATACAGGGCTGGAACCGGGGAGCTGTTTTTT.

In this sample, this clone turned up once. Here the CDR3 DNA reads TGTGCCAGCAGCCAAGACTTCGCGGGCACCGCGAACACCGGGGAGCTGTTTTTT. It is translated as CASSQDFAGTANTGELFF. V gene TRBV14 combines with J gene TRBJ2-2, with TRBD2 as a possible D gene (5 bases). The length of the CDR3 is 18 residues. The V end was cut by 0 bases, the J end by 0 bases, with 14 bases between. Germline loops: CDR1 SGHDN, CDR2 FVKESK.

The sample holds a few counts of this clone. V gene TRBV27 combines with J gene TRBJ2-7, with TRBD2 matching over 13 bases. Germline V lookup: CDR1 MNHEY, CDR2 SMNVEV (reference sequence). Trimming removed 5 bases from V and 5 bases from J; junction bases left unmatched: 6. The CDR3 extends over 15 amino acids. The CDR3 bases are TGTGCCAGCAGTCTCGGACTAGCGGGAGTCCACGAGCAGTACTTC. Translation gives CASSLGLAGVHEQYF.

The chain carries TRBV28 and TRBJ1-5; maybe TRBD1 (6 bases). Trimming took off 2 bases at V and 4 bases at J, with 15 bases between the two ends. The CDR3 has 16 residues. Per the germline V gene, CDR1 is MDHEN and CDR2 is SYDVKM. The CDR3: CASSLVGNRVNQPQHF. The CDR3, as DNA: TGTGCCAGCAGTTTAGTCGGGAACAGGGTGAATCAGCCCCAGCATTTT.

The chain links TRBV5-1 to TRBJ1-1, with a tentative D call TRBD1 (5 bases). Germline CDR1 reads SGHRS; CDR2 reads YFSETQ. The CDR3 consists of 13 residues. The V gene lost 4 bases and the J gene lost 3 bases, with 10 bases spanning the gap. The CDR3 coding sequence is TGCGCCAGCAGCGTCCTAGGGGACACTGAAGCTTTCTTT. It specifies CASSVLGDTEAFF.

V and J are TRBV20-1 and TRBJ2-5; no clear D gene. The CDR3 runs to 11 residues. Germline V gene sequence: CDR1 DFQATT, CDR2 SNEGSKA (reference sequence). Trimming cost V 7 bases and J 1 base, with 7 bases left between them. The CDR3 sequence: CSVFFQETQYF. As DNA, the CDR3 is TGCAGTGTCTTCTTCCAAGAGACCCAGTACTTC.

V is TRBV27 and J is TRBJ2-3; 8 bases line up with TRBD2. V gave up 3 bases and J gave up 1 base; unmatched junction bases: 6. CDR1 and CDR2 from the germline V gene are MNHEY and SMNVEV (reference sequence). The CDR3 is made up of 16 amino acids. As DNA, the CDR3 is TGTGCCAGCAGTTTGGCGGCGCGGGAGGGCACAGATACGCAGTATTTT. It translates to CASSLAAREGTDTQYF.

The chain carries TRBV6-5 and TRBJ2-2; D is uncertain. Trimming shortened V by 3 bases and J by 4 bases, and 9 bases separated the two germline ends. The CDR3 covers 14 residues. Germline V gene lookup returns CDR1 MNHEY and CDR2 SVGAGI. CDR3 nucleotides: TGTGCCAGCAGTTATAGCCGGGTCACCGGGGAGCTGTTTTTT. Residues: CASSYSRVTGELFF.

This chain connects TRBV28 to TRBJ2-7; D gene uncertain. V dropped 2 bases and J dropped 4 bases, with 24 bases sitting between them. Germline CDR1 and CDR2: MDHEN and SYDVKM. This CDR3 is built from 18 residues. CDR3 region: CASSLAPGFGSIEYEQYF. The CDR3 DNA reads TGTGCCAGCAGTTTAGCTCCCGGGTTTGGGTCGATCGAATACGAGCAGTACTTC. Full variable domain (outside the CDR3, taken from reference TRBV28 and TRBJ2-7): DVKVTQSSRYLVKRTGEKVFLECVQDMDHENMFWYRQDPGLGLRLIYFSYDVKMKEKGDIPEGYSVSREKKERFSLILESASTNQTSMYLCASSLAPGFGSIEYEQYFGPGTRLTVT.

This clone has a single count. CDR3 sequence (DNA): TGCGCCAGCAGCCCCCCGGGACAGGGGAACACCGGGGAGCTGTTTTTT. Translation gives CASSPPGQGNTGELFF. The gene calls are TRBV5-1 and TRBJ2-2, with TRBD1 matching 9 bases. Germline V gene sequence: CDR1 SGHRS, CDR2 YFSETQ. V shed 4 bases and J 1 base; nucleotides not matched to a gene: 5. CDR3 length: 16 amino acids.

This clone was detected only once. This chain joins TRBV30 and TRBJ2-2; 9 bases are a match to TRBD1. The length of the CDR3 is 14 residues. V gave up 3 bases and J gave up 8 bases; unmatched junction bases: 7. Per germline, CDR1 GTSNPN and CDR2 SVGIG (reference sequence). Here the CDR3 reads CAWRGDRDIGELFF. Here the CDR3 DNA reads TGTGCCTGGAGGGGGGACAGGGATATAGGGGAGCTGTTTTTT.

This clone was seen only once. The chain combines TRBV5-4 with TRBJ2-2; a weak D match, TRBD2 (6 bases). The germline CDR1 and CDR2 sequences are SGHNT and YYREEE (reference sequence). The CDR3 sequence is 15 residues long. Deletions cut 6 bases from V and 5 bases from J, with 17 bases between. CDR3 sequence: CASTDLGAGTGELFF. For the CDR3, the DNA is TGTGCCAGCACCGATTTAGGGGCGGGAACCGGGGAGCTGTTTTTT.

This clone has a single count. The CDR3 loop reads CASSLGHPANTGELFF. As DNA, the CDR3 is TGTGCCAGTAGCCTGGGACACCCCGCGAACACCGGGGAGCTGTTTTTT. The chain joins TRBV19 to TRBJ2-2; TRBD1 might be the D (6 bases). Germline V lookup: CDR1 LNHDA, CDR2 SQIVND (reference sequence). Trimming removed 6 bases at V and 0 bases at J, with 14 bases between. The CDR3 loop spans 16 amino acids.

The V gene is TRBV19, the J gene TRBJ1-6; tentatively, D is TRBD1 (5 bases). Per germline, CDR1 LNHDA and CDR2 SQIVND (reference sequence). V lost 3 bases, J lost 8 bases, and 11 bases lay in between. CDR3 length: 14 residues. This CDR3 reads CASSIAGMDSPLHF. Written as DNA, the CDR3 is TGTGCCAGTAGTATTGCAGGGATGGATTCACCCCTCCACTTT.

Written as DNA, the CDR3 is TGCGCCAGCAGCTCCTCGACAGGGGTTAGCGTGGAGGGCTACACCTTC. Translating gives CASSSSTGVSVEGYTF. The V call is TRBV5-1, the J call TRBJ1-2; TRBD1 agrees at 8 bases. The ends lost 3 bases at V and 8 bases at J; junction bases unmatched: 15. Germline assignment: CDR1 SGHRS and CDR2 YFSETQ. CDR3 length: 16 amino acids.

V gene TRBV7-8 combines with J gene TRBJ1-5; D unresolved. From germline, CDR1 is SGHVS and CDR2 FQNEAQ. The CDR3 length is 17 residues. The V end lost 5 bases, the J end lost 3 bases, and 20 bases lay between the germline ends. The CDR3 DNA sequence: TGTGCCAGCAGCCCTGGCGCCGGCAACCACTACAATCAGCCCCAGCATTTT. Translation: CASSPGAGNHYNQPQHF.

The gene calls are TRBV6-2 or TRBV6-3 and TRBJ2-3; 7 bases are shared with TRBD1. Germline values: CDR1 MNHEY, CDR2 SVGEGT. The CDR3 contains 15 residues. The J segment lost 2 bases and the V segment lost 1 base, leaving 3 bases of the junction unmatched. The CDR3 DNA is TGTGCCAGCAGTTACTGGACAGGAAACACAGATACGCAGTATTTT. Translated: CASSYWTGNTDTQYF.

The CDR3 DNA sequence: TGCGCCAGCAGCCAAGGCACAGGGGAAGAATATGAAAAACTGTTTTTT. The encoded protein is CASSQGTGEEYEKLFF. The V call is TRBV4-3, the J call TRBJ1-4; 7 positions agree with TRBD1. From germline, CDR1 is LGHNA and CDR2 YSLEER. V lost 1 base to trimming and J lost 6 bases; unmatched junction nucleotides: 8. This CDR3 has 16 amino acids.

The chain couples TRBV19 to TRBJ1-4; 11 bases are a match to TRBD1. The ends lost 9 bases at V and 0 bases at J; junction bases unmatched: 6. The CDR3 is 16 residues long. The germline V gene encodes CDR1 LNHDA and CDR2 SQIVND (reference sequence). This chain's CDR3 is CASTDRGPATNEKLFF. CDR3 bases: TGTGCCAGCACGGACAGGGGGCCGGCAACTAATGAAAAACTGTTTTTT.

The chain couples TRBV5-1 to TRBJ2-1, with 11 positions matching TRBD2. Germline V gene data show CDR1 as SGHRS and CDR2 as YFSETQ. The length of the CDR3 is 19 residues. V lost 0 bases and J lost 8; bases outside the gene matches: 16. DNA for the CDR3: TGCGCCAGCAGCTTGGGCCACGGCGTAGCGGGAGGGCCCGGCGATGAGCAGTTCTTC. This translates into CASSLGHGVAGGPGDEQFF. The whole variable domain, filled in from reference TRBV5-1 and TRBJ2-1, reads KAGVTQTPRYLIKTRGQQVTLSCSPISGHRSVSWYQQTPGQGLQFLFEYFSETQRNKGNFPGRFSGRQFSNSRSEMNVSTLELGDSALYLCASSLGHGVAGGPGDEQFFGPGTRLTVL.

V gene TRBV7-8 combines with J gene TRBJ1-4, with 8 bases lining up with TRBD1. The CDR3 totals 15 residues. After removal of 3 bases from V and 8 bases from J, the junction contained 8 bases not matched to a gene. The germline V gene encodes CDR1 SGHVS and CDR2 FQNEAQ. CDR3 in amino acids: CASSFDDRGGEKLFF. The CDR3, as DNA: TGTGCCAGCAGCTTTGATGACAGGGGAGGCGAAAAACTGTTTTTT.

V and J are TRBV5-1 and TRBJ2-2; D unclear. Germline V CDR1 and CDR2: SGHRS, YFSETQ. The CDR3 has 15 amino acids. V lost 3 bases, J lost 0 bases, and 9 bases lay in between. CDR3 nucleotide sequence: TGCGCCAGCAGCTCAGACACGGCGAACACCGGGGAGCTGTTTTTT. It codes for CASSSDTANTGELFF.

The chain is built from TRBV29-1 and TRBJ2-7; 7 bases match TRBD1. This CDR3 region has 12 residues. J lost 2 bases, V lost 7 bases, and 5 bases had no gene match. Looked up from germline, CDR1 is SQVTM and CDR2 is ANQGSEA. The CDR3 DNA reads TGCAGCGCCGAAGGGACAGCCTACGAGCAGTACTTC. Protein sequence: CSAEGTAYEQYF.

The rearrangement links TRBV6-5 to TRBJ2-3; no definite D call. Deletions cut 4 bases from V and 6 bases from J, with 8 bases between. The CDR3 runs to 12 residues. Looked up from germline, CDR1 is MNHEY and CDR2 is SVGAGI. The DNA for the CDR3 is TGTGCCAGCAGTTCCCCCAGTGATACGCAGTATTTT. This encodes CASSSPSDTQYF.